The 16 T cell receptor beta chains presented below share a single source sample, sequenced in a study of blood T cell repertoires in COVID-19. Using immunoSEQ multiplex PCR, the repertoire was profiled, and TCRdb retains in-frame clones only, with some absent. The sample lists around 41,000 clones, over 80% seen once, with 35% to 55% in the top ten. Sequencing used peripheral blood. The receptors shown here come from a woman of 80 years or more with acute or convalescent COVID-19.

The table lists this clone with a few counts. The CDR3 DNA is TGTGCCAGCAGCTTTAACAGAAATCAGCCCCAGCATTTT. It codes for CASSFNRNQPQHF. V is TRBV11-2 and J is TRBJ1-5; no reliable D call. With 3 bases removed from V and 4 bases from J, the gap between germline ends came to 7 bases. This CDR3 is 13 amino acids long. Per the germline V gene, CDR1 is SGHAT and CDR2 is FQNNGV. Based on the CDR3 plus reference TRBV11-2 and TRBJ1-5, the full variable domain is EAGVAQSPRYKIIEKRQSVAFWCNPISGHATLYWYQQILGQGPKLLIQFQNNGVVDDSQLPKDRFSAERLKGVDSTLKIQPAKLEDSAVYLCASSFNRNQPQHFGDGTRLSIL.

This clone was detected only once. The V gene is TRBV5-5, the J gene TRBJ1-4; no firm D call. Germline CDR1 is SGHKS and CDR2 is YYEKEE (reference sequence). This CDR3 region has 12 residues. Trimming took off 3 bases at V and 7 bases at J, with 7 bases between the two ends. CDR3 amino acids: CASSSVGEKLFF. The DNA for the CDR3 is TGTGCCAGCAGCTCGGTCGGTGAAAAACTGTTTTTT. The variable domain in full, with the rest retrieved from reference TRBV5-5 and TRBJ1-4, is DAGVTQSPTHLIKTRGQQVTLRCSPISGHKSVSWYQQVLGQGPQFIFQYYEKEERGRGNFPDRFSARQFPNYSSELNVNALLLGDSALYLCASSSVGEKLFFGSGTQLSVL.

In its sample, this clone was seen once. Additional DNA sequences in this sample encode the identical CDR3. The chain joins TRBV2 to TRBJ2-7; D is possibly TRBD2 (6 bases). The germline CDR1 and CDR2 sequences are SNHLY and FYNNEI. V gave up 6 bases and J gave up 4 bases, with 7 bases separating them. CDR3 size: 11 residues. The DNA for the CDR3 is TGTGCCAGCAGGGGGGGATACGAGCAGTACTTC. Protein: CASRGGYEQYF.

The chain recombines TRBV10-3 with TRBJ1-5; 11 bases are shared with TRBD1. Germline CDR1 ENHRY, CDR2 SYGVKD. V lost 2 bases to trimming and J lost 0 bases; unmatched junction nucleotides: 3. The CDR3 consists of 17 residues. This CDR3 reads CAISEGTGGASNQPQHF. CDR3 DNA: TGTGCCATCAGTGAGGGGACAGGGGGGGCTAGCAATCAGCCCCAGCATTTT.

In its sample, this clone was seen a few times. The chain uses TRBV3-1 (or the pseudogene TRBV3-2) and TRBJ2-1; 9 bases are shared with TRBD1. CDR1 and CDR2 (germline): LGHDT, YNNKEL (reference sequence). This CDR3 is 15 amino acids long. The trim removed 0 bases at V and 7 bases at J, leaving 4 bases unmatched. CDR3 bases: TGTGCCAGCAGCCAAGAACAGGGGGCGTGGAATGAGCAGTTCTTC. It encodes CASSQEQGAWNEQFF.

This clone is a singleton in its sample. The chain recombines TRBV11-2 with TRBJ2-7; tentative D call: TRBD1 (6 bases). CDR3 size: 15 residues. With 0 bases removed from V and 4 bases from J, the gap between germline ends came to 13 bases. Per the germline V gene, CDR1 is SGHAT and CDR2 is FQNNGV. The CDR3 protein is CASSLETGGFYEQYF. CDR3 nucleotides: TGTGCCAGCAGCTTAGAGACAGGAGGATTTTACGAGCAGTACTTC. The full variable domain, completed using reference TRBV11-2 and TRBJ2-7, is EAGVAQSPRYKIIEKRQSVAFWCNPISGHATLYWYQQILGQGPKLLIQFQNNGVVDDSQLPKDRFSAERLKGVDSTLKIQPAKLEDSAVYLCASSLETGGFYEQYFGPGTRLTVT.

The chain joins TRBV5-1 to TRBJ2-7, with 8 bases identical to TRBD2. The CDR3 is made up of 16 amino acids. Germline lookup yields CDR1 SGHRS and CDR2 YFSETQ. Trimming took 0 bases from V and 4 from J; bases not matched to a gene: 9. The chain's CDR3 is CASSLDPSGRGYEQYF. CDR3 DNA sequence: TGCGCCAGCAGCTTGGATCCTAGCGGGCGTGGGTACGAGCAGTACTTC. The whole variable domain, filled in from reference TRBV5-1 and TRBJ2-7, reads KAGVTQTPRYLIKTRGQQVTLSCSPISGHRSVSWYQQTPGQGLQFLFEYFSETQRNKGNFPGRFSGRQFSNSRSEMNVSTLELGDSALYLCASSLDPSGRGYEQYFGPGTRLTVT.

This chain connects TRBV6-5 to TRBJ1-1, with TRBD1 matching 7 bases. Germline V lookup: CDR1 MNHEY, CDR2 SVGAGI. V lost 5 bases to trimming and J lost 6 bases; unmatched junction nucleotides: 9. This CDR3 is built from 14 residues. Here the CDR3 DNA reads TGTGCCAGCAGTACCTTGACAGGGCTGGCTGAAGCTTTCTTT. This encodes CASSTLTGLAEAFF.

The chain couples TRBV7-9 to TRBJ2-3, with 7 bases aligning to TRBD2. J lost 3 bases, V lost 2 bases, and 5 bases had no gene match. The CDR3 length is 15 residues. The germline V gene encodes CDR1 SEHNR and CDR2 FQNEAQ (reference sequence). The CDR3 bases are TGTGCCAGCAGCTTACCCGGCGGGGGAACAGATACGCAGTATTTT. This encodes CASSLPGGGTDTQYF.

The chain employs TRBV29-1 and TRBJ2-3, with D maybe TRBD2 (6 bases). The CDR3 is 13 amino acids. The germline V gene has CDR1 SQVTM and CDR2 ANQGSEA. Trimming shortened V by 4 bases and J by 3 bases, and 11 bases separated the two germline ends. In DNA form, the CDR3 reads TGCAGCGTTGTGGTGGGGGGAACAGATACGCAGTATTTT. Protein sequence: CSVVVGGTDTQYF.

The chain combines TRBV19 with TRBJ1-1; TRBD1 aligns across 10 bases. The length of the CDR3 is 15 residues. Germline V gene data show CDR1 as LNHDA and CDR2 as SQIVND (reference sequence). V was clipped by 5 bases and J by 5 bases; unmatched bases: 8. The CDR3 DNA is TGTGCCAGTAGTTCGAGACAGGGGGCGGGAACTGAAGCTTTCTTT. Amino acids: CASSSRQGAGTEAFF.

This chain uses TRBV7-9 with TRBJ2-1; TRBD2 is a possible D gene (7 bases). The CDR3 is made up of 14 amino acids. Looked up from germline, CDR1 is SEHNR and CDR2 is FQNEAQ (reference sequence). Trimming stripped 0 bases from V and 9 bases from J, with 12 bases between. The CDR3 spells CASSLANGGAEQFF. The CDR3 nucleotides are TGTGCCAGCAGCTTAGCGAATGGGGGGGCTGAGCAGTTCTTC.

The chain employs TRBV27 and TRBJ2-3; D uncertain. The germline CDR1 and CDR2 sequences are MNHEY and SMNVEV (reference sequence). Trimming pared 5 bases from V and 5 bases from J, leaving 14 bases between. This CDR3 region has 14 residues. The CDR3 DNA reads TGTGCCAGCAGTCAAAATAGGCGAGGAGATACGCAGTATTTT. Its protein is CASSQNRRGDTQYF.

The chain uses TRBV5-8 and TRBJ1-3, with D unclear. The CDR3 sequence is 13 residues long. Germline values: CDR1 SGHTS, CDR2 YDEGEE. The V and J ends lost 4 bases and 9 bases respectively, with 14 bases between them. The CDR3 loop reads CASSTPGVSTIYF. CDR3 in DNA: TGTGCCAGCAGCACCCCCGGAGTGTCCACCATATATTTT.

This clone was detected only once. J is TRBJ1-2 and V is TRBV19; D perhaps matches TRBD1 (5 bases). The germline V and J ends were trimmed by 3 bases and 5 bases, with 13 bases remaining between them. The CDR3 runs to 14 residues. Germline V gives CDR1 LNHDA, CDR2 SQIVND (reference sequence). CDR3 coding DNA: TGTGCCAGTAGTATGGCCCAGGGAGGATATGGCTACACCTTC. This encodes CASSMAQGGYGYTF.

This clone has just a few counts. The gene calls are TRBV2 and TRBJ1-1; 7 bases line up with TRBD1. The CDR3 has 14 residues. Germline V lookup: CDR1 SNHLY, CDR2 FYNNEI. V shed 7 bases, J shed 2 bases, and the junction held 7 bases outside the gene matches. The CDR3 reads CASTWGQINTEAFF. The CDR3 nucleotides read TGTGCCAGCACTTGGGGACAGATCAACACTGAAGCTTTCTTT.